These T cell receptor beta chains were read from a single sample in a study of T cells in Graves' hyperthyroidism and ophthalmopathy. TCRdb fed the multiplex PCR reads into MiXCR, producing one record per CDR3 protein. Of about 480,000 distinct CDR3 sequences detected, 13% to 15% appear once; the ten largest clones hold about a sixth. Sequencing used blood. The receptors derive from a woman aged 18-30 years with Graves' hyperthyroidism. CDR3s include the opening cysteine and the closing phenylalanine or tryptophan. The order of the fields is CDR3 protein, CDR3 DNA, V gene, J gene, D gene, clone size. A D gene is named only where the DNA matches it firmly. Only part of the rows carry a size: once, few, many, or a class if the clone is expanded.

CDR3 protein: CAIKSTDTQYF
CDR3 DNA: TGTGCCATCAAGAGCACAGATACGCAGTATTTT
V gene: TRBV10-3
J gene: TRBJ2-3
D gene: -
clone size: many

CDR3 protein: CASRGLTEAFF
CDR3 DNA: TGTGCCAGCAGAGGTCTCACTGAAGCTTTCTTT
V gene: TRBV6-1
J gene: TRBJ1-1
D gene: -
clone size: many

CDR3 protein: CAWSYRMDQPQHF
CDR3 DNA: TGTGCCTGGAGTTATAGAATGGATCAGCCCCAGCATTTT
V gene: TRBV30
J gene: TRBJ1-5
D gene: -
clone size: many

CDR3 protein: CATTIKREGRFQETQYF
CDR3 DNA: TGTGCCACCACAATTAAGCGGGAGGGCCGATTTCAAGAGACCCAGTACTTC
V gene: TRBV27
J gene: TRBJ2-5
D gene: TRBD2
clone size: many

CDR3 protein: CASSLRGGPYNSPLHF
CDR3 DNA: TGTGCCAGCAGCCTCCGCGGGGGGCCATATAATTCACCCCTCCACTTT
V gene: TRBV9
J gene: TRBJ1-6
D gene: -
clone size: many

CDR3 protein: CAWSVSSPYQETQYF
CDR3 DNA: TGTGCCTGGAGTGTATCTTCCCCGTACCAAGAGACCCAGTACTTC
V gene: TRBV30
J gene: TRBJ2-5
D gene: -
clone size: many

CDR3 protein: CSARPTYNSPLHF
CDR3 DNA: TGCAGTGCTAGACCTACGTATAATTCACCCCTCCACTTT
V gene: TRBV20-1
J gene: TRBJ1-6
D gene: -
clone size: many

CDR3 protein: CASSFRTFGTTEAFF
CDR3 DNA: TGTGCCAGCAGTTTTCGGACTTTTGGTACCACTGAAGCTTTCTTT
V gene: TRBV12-3/TRBV12-4
J gene: TRBJ1-1
D gene: -
clone size: many

CDR3 protein: CASTRDRSSGNTIYF
CDR3 DNA: TGTGCCAGCACCCGTGACAGGAGCTCTGGAAACACCATATATTTT
V gene: TRBV2
J gene: TRBJ1-3
D gene: -
clone size: many

CDR3 protein: CASSFGQGGPNEKLFF
CDR3 DNA: TGCGCCAGCAGCTTCGGGCAGGGAGGACCTAATGAAAAACTGTTTTTT
V gene: TRBV5-1
J gene: TRBJ1-4
D gene: -
clone size: many

CDR3 protein: CSARASPSGSGTYNEQFF
CDR3 DNA: TGCAGTGCTAGAGCCTCCCCCTCCGGGAGCGGGACCTACAATGAGCAGTTCTTC
V gene: TRBV20-1
J gene: TRBJ2-1
D gene: TRBD2
clone size: few

CDR3 protein: CASSPIGGTGELFF
CDR3 DNA: TGTGCCAGCAGCCCTATCGGAGGAACCGGGGAGCTGTTTTTT
V gene: TRBV7-7
J gene: TRBJ2-2
D gene: -
clone size: -

CDR3 protein: CASNQVGDRGIGEQFF
CDR3 DNA: TGTGCCAGTAACCAGGTAGGGGACAGGGGAATCGGTGAGCAGTTCTTC
V gene: TRBV19
J gene: TRBJ2-1
D gene: TRBD1
clone size: many

CDR3 protein: CASSNGGFFGDDTEAFF
CDR3 DNA: TGTGCCAGCAGTAACGGGGGATTTTTTGGGGACGACACTGAAGCTTTCTTT
V gene: TRBV7-9
J gene: TRBJ1-1
D gene: -
clone size: -

CDR3 protein: CASSPASGARHGELFF
CDR3 DNA: TGTGCCAGCTCACCAGCTAGCGGGGCCAGACACGGGGAGCTGTTTTTT
V gene: TRBV18
J gene: TRBJ2-2
D gene: TRBD2
clone size: many

CDR3 protein: CASGRTGGNQPQHF
CDR3 DNA: TGTGCCAGCGGCCGTACAGGGGGCAATCAGCCCCAGCATTTT
V gene: TRBV3-1
J gene: TRBJ1-5
D gene: TRBD1
clone size: many

CDR3 protein: CASSPPSRNEQFF
CDR3 DNA: TGTGCCAGCTCACCACCTTCTAGGAATGAGCAGTTCTTC
V gene: TRBV18
J gene: TRBJ2-1
D gene: -
clone size: many

CDR3 protein: CASSLGAGNQPQHF
CDR3 DNA: TGTGCCAGCAGCTTAGGGGCAGGGAATCAGCCCCAGCATTTT
V gene: TRBV5-1
J gene: TRBJ1-5
D gene: -
clone size: many

CDR3 protein: CAWIMRSSGNTIYF
CDR3 DNA: TGTGCCTGGATTATGAGGAGCTCTGGAAACACCATATATTTT
V gene: TRBV30
J gene: TRBJ1-3
D gene: -
clone size: few

CDR3 protein: CSVEKRVGETQYF
CDR3 DNA: TGCAGCGTTGAGAAGAGGGTCGGGGAGACCCAGTACTTC
V gene: TRBV29-1
J gene: TRBJ2-5
D gene: -
clone size: few

CDR3 protein: CAIRGSQGKETQYF
CDR3 DNA: TGTGCCATCAGGGGGTCACAGGGCAAAGAGACCCAGTACTTC
V gene: TRBV10-3
J gene: TRBJ2-5
D gene: -
clone size: many

CDR3 protein: CASRVSGTFQETQYF
CDR3 DNA: TGTGCCAGTAGAGTTAGCGGGACCTTCCAAGAGACCCAGTACTTC
V gene: TRBV19
J gene: TRBJ2-5
D gene: TRBD2
clone size: -

CDR3 protein: CASSVAAGSETQYF
CDR3 DNA: TGTGCCAGCAGCGTAGCAGCAGGGTCAGAGACCCAGTACTTC
V gene: TRBV12-3/TRBV12-4
J gene: TRBJ2-5
D gene: -
clone size: -

CDR3 protein: CSVDHVSGTYNEQFF
CDR3 DNA: TGCAGCGTCGACCACGTTAGCGGGACCTACAATGAGCAGTTCTTC
V gene: TRBV29-1
J gene: TRBJ2-1
D gene: TRBD2
clone size: many

CDR3 protein: CASSVGPTMNTEAFF
CDR3 DNA: TGTGCCAGTAGTGTCGGGCCCACCATGAACACTGAAGCTTTCTTT
V gene: TRBV19
J gene: TRBJ1-1
D gene: -
clone size: many

CDR3 protein: CASSRTVPGLAGGDTQYF
CDR3 DNA: TGTGCCAGCAGTAGAACCGTCCCGGGACTAGCGGGAGGAGATACGCAGTATTTT
V gene: TRBV2
J gene: TRBJ2-3
D gene: TRBD2
clone size: -

CDR3 protein: CASSRLAGETQYF
CDR3 DNA: TGTGCCAGCAGCCGGCTAGCGGGAGAGACCCAGTACTTC
V gene: TRBV3-1
J gene: TRBJ2-5
D gene: TRBD2
clone size: many

CDR3 protein: CAWSLHGVYGYTF
CDR3 DNA: TGTGCCTGGAGTCTCCATGGGGTCTATGGCTACACCTTC
V gene: TRBV30
J gene: TRBJ1-2
D gene: -
clone size: -